This is a list of T cell receptor beta chains from one sample in a study of neoadjuvant nivolumab and ipilimumab in lung cancer. Produced via immunoSEQ multiplex PCR; TCRdb's table is partial and in-frame only. The sample has 10,000 to 15,000 clones, 90% to 97% seen once; the top ten hold 2% to 3%. The material sequenced was peripheral blood, taken after neoadjuvant nivolumab, alone or with ipilimumab, at or shortly before surgery. All receptors come from an adult with non-small cell lung cancer. The CDR3 runs from the conserved cysteine through the conserved F or W. D genes are given only for firm matches. Size tells how often a clone was seen (once, few, many) or the class of an expanded clone, and some rows leave it out.

v_call	clone_size	j_call	cdr3_length	d_call	cdr3_aa	cdr3_nt
TRBV29-1	NA	TRBJ1-1	11	NA	CSYRTALQAFF	TGCAGCTATAGGACGGCACTGCAAGCTTTCTTT
TRBV5-6	NA	TRBJ2-2	14	NA	CASSATSRTGELFF	TGTGCCAGCAGCGCTACGAGCAGGACCGGGGAGCTGTTTTTT
TRBV2	NA	TRBJ2-6	15	NA	CASGAGPSGANVLTF	TGTGCCAGCGGGGCGGGGCCCTCTGGGGCCAACGTCCTGACTTTC
TRBV27	NA	TRBJ2-7	13	NA	CASSLGQTYEQYF	TGTGCCAGCAGTTTGGGGCAGACCTACGAGCAGTACTTC
TRBV4-1	NA	TRBJ2-5	15	NA	CASSQRGRVGETQYF	TGCGCCAGCAGCCAAAGGGGGAGGGTGGGAGAGACCCAGTACTTC
TRBV7-9	NA	TRBJ2-1	14	NA	CASSLIDSYNEQFF	TGTGCCAGCAGCTTAATAGACTCCTACAATGAGCAGTTCTTC
TRBV4-1	few	TRBJ2-5	13	NA	CASSLVRVETQYF	TGCGCCAGCAGCCTAGTGAGGGTAGAGACCCAGTACTTC
TRBV7-9	NA	TRBJ2-1	16	NA	CASSFYGQLLYNEQFF	TGTGCCAGCAGCTTCTATGGACAGCTTCTATACAATGAGCAGTTCTTC
TRBV13	NA	TRBJ2-7	14	TRBD1	CASSVRDRVAEQYF	TGTGCCAGCAGCGTCCGGGACAGGGTGGCCGAGCAGTACTTC
TRBV11-2	NA	TRBJ2-3	14	NA	CASSLGRNTDTQYF	TGTGCCAGCAGCTTAGGTAGGAACACAGATACGCAGTATTTT
TRBV4-2	NA	TRBJ2-1	17	TRBD2	CASSQDRASGEYNEQFF	TGTGCCAGCAGCCAAGACCGGGCTAGCGGGGAATACAATGAGCAGTTCTTC
TRBV7-8	NA	TRBJ1-2	11	NA	CASSPGYGYTF	TGTGCCAGCAGCCCGGGGTATGGCTACACCTTC
TRBV2	NA	TRBJ2-4	14	NA	CASSPLNLQNIQYF	TGTGCCAGCAGTCCTTTAAATCTTCAAAACATTCAGTACTTC
TRBV18	NA	TRBJ2-2	18	TRBD2	CASSPRLAGGSSTGELFF	TGTGCCAGCTCACCACGACTAGCGGGAGGTTCGTCCACCGGGGAGCTGTTTTTT
TRBV18	NA	TRBJ1-4	14	NA	CASSQGSAGEKLFF	TGTGCCAGCTCACAGGGGTCGGCGGGGGAAAAACTGTTTTTT
TRBV29-1	once	TRBJ2-1	14	TRBD2	CSVVIGTSGIEQFF	TGCAGCGTTGTGATCGGGACTAGCGGGATCGAGCAGTTCTTC
TRBV5-6	NA	TRBJ2-3	15	TRBD2	CASGLGLAASDTQYF	TGTGCCAGCGGGCTGGGACTAGCTGCCTCAGATACGCAGTATTTT
TRBV7-2	NA	TRBJ2-3	15	TRBD2	CASSPGGLAGVSLSF	TGTGCCAGCAGCCCCGGGGGGCTAGCGGGAGTATCCTTGTCTTTT
TRBV5-1	NA	TRBJ1-1	15	NA	CASSTRVYGNTEAFF	TGCGCCAGCAGTACGCGGGTATACGGGAACACTGAAGCTTTCTTT
TRBV5-8	NA	TRBJ1-1	12	NA	CASSFAGPEAFF	TGTGCCAGCAGCTTTGCAGGGCCTGAAGCTTTCTTT
TRBV13	NA	TRBJ2-7	12	NA	CASSSAAYEQYF	TGTGCCAGCAGCTCGGCAGCCTACGAGCAGTACTTC
TRBV19	NA	TRBJ1-2	15	TRBD1	CASGTARRTNYGYTF	TGTGCCAGTGGGACAGCCCGGCGGACTAACTATGGCTACACCTTC
TRBV7-6	NA	TRBJ2-7	13	NA	CASSNSGGNEQYF	TGTGCCAGCAGCAATAGCGGCGGGAACGAGCAGTACTTC
TRBV6-4	NA	TRBJ2-3	15	TRBD2	CASSRLAGETDTQYF	TGTGCCAGCAGTCGACTAGCGGGAGAAACAGATACGCAGTATTTT
TRBV11-2	NA	TRBJ2-3	14	NA	CASSLDRYTDTQYF	TGTGCCAGCAGCTTAGATCGGTACACAGATACGCAGTATTTT
TRBV27	NA	TRBJ2-7	16	TRBD1	CASSLRPTGLFGEQYF	TGTGCCAGCAGTTTACGTCCGACAGGGCTTTTCGGCGAGCAGTACTTC
TRBV11-2	NA	TRBJ1-2	13	NA	CASSSDRTSRYTF	TGTGCCAGCAGCAGTGACAGAACGAGCCGCTACACCTTC
TRBV18	NA	TRBJ2-2	16	NA	CASSPLVTGGTGELFF	TGTGCCAGCTCACCATTAGTTACAGGAGGCACCGGGGAGCTGTTTTTT
TRBV25-1	NA	TRBJ1-4	13	NA	CASSDGAREKLFF	TGTGCCAGCAGTGATGGGGCTCGTGAAAAACTGTTTTTT
TRBV27	NA	TRBJ2-7	14	TRBD2	CASSFSGRGYEQYF	TGTGCCAGCAGTTTCAGCGGGAGGGGGTACGAGCAGTACTTC
TRBV6-1	NA	TRBJ2-5	18	TRBD1	CASSEELWSGGMRETQYF	TGTGCCAGCAGTGAAGAATTGTGGTCAGGGGGAATGCGAGAGACCCAGTACTTC
TRBV4-1	NA	TRBJ2-7	16	NA	CASSQSRELSSYEQYF	TGCGCCAGCAGCCAAAGCCGGGAGTTAAGCTCCTACGAGCAGTACTTC
TRBV7-9	few	TRBJ2-7	14	NA	CASSLVGITYEQYF	TGTGCCAGCAGCTTAGTGGGGATAACGTACGAGCAGTACTTC
TRBV6-1	NA	TRBJ2-2	15	NA	CASSEWSVNAGELFF	TGTGCCAGCAGTGAATGGTCGGTGAATGCCGGGGAGCTGTTTTTT
TRBV28	NA	TRBJ1-2	14	NA	CASSPGRAGYGYTF	TGTGCCAGCAGCCCAGGCAGGGCTGGCTATGGCTACACCTTC
TRBV2	NA	TRBJ1-2	14	TRBD1	CASSESPRGYGYTF	TGTGCCAGCAGTGAATCTCCCAGGGGGTATGGCTACACCTTC
TRBV6-5	NA	TRBJ1-1	13	NA	CASRAVRNTEAFF	TGTGCCAGCAGAGCAGTTAGGAACACTGAAGCTTTCTTT
TRBV27	NA	TRBJ1-2	13	NA	CASTPREGHGYTF	TGTGCCAGCACCCCGAGAGAGGGCCATGGCTACACCTTC
TRBV11-1	NA	TRBJ1-1	12	NA	CASSPETSEAFF	TGTGCCAGCAGCCCTGAAACAAGTGAAGCTTTCTTT
TRBV25-1	NA	TRBJ2-6	16	TRBD1	CASTRTGDSGANVLTF	TGTGCCAGCACCCGGACAGGAGACTCTGGGGCCAACGTCCTGACTTTC
TRBV9	NA	TRBJ2-3	17	TRBD2	CASSVGTSGTSTDTQYF	TGTGCCAGCAGCGTAGGGACTAGCGGAACTAGCACAGATACGCAGTATTTT
TRBV5-1	NA	TRBJ2-5	16	TRBD2	CASSYPTSGVGETQYF	TGCGCCAGCAGCTATCCGACTAGCGGTGTTGGAGAGACCCAGTACTTC
TRBV6-5	NA	TRBJ2-1	12	NA	CASSPDYNEQFF	TGTGCCAGCAGCCCCGATTACAATGAGCAGTTCTTC
TRBV6-4	NA	TRBJ1-3	15	NA	CASSLTPRSGNTIYF	TGTGCCAGCAGTTTGACACCGCGCTCTGGAAACACCATATATTTT
TRBV13	NA	TRBJ2-2	13	NA	CASSPGDTGELFF	TGTGCCAGCAGCCCAGGGGATACCGGGGAGCTGTTTTTT
TRBV23-1	NA	TRBJ1-2	13	NA	CASSRATPLGYTF	TGCGCCAGCAGTCGGGCGACACCCCTCGGCTACACCTTC
TRBV6-5	NA	TRBJ1-1	15	NA	CASSYAADSYYEAFF	TGTGCCAGCAGTTACGCCGCCGACAGCTACTATGAAGCTTTCTTT
TRBV9	NA	TRBJ2-7	14	TRBD1	CASSRGQGIYEQYF	TGTGCCAGCAGCAGGGGACAGGGGATCTACGAGCAGTACTTC
TRBV7-3	once	TRBJ1-1	13	NA	CASSMTGNTEAFF	TGTGCCAGCAGCATGACAGGGAACACTGAAGCTTTCTTT
TRBV6-1	NA	TRBJ2-7	16	NA	CASSALGGGNLGEQYF	TGTGCCAGCAGTGCTCTAGGGGGAGGGAACCTCGGGGAGCAGTACTTC
TRBV7-2	NA	TRBJ2-1	16	TRBD2	CASSLKTGTSGSTQFF	TGTGCCAGCAGCTTGAAGACCGGGACTAGCGGGAGCACGCAGTTCTTC
TRBV28	NA	TRBJ2-5	16	NA	CASSYGLGAVQETQYF	TGTGCCAGCAGTTACGGACTCGGAGCGGTCCAAGAGACCCAGTACTTC